The 26 T cell receptor beta chains below were found in one sample sequenced in a study of T-cell memory formation after mild COVID-19 (dated by TCRdb to the early 2020s). Libraries were made using 5' RACE. The sequencer was an Illumina NovaSeq 6000. Starting from the raw public reads, TCRdb applied fastp trimming at Q25, assembled clones with MiXCR and retained in-frame beta chains. Every entry covers one CDR3 protein and lists the most common genes and DNA from its rows. The sample includes about 130,000 distinct CDR3 sequences, with 5% to 6.5% observed a single time. The leading ten clones occupy 2% to 2.5% of the sample. The sample comprised PBMCs or a T cell subset sorted from them (not recorded which). The receptors were gathered from an adult woman who had mild COVID-19 (a few samples of this study predate the infection). The sample titles of this study are shuffled in the database, so cell type and time point are left out; the donor was told from shared clones.

The V call is TRBV7-8, the J call TRBJ1-5; weak D call: TRBD1 (6 bases). CDR3 size: 17 residues. Germline-derived CDR1 and CDR2 are SGHVS and FQNEAQ. Trimming shortened V by 5 bases and J by 2 bases, and 19 bases separated the two germline ends. For the CDR3, the DNA is TGTGCCAGCAGCCGGGCCCGGGGGCAGGGAGGCAATCAGCCCCAGCATTTT. Translating it yields CASSRARGQGGNQPQHF.

The chain couples TRBV12-3 or TRBV12-4 to TRBJ2-5, with 12 bases aligning to TRBD2. Unmatched junction bases numbered 9, after V lost 0 bases and J lost 10 bases. The CDR3 spans 16 residues. The CDR3 coding sequence is TGTGCCAGCAGTTTAGCCGCTAGCGGGAGGGCCAGGGGCCAGTACTTC. Translation: CASSLAASGRARGQYF.

This clonotype was counted a few times. The chain recombines TRBV12-3 or TRBV12-4 with TRBJ2-1, with TRBD1 as a possible D gene (6 bases). The CDR3 has 15 residues. V was cut by 6 bases and J by 5 bases, with 17 bases left in between. The CDR3 protein is CASSHRVVGHNEQFF. The CDR3 DNA is TGTGCCAGCAGCCACAGGGTTGTCGGCCACAATGAGCAGTTCTTC.

The chain carries TRBV30 and TRBJ1-1; possibly TRBD1 for D (5 bases). Germline V gives CDR1 GTSNPN, CDR2 SVGIG (reference sequence). V lost 1 base, J lost 4 bases, and 10 bases lay in between. The CDR3 length is 13 residues. The chain's CDR3 is CAWSGQTVTEAFF. CDR3 nucleotides: TGTGCCTGGAGTGGCCAGACAGTCACTGAAGCTTTCTTT.

This clonotype was counted many times. The chain employs TRBV24-1 and TRBJ2-7; 12 positions match TRBD2. V gave up 3 bases and J gave up 8 bases; unmatched junction bases: 4. Germline loops: CDR1 KGHDR, CDR2 SFDVKD. The CDR3 loop spans 14 amino acids. DNA for the CDR3: TGTGCCACCAGTGATCGGCGGACTAGCGGGAAGCAGTACTTC. Its protein product is CATSDRRTSGKQYF.

This clonotype has a handful of counts. V is TRBV20-1 and J is TRBJ2-3; 7 bases map to TRBD2. CDR1 and CDR2 (germline): DFQATT, SNEGSKA (reference sequence). This CDR3 is 14 amino acids long. Germline trimming cut 6 bases from V and 4 bases from J; bases unmatched to any gene: 10. The CDR3 DNA sequence: TGCAGTGCGCCCGAGCGCGGGAGCGCAGATACGCAGTATTTT. Amino acids: CSAPERGSADTQYF.

The rearrangement joins TRBV7-3 to TRBJ1-1, with unresolved D. V dropped 5 bases and J dropped 4 bases, with 17 bases sitting between them. Germline CDR1 reads SGHTA; CDR2 reads FQGTGA. The CDR3 contains 15 residues. The CDR3 loop is CASSATGFGVTEAFF. The DNA of the CDR3 is TGTGCCAGCAGCGCGACCGGTTTCGGTGTCACTGAAGCTTTCTTT.

The V and J genes are TRBV4-2 and TRBJ2-2; D unresolved. Trimming removed 0 bases at V and 8 bases at J, with 10 bases between. There are 14 residues in the CDR3. The germline CDR1 and CDR2 sequences are LGHNA and YNFKEQ. CDR3 amino acids: CASSQDRTGGELFF. In DNA form, the CDR3 reads TGTGCCAGCAGCCAAGATAGAACTGGGGGGGAGCTGTTTTTT.

This clonotype was picked up many times. The chain couples TRBV12-3 or TRBV12-4 to TRBJ2-7, with 8 bases matching TRBD1. This CDR3 has 16 residues. With V trimmed by 5 bases and J by 3 bases, 12 bases remained unmatched. The CDR3 sequence: CASSRSGQALVYEQYF. The CDR3 nucleotides read TGTGCCAGCAGTCGGTCGGGACAGGCGCTTGTCTACGAGCAGTACTTC.

The chain joins TRBV11-3 to TRBJ2-1, with D possibly matching TRBD1 (6 bases). Trimming took 3 bases from V and 6 from J, leaving 9 bases between them. CDR1 SGHNT and CDR2 YENEEA come from the germline V gene. The CDR3 is 13 residues long. Here the CDR3 DNA reads TGTGCCAGCAGCTTTGGGACATCCAATGAGCAGTTCTTC. Amino acids: CASSFGTSNEQFF.

The gene calls are TRBV29-1 and TRBJ2-7, with 9 nucleotides matching TRBD1. This CDR3 has 14 residues. Trimming cost V 4 bases and J 0 bases; bases outside gene matches: 4. CDR1 SQVTM and CDR2 ANQGSEA come from the germline V gene. CDR3 nucleotides: TGCAGCGTTGCCGGGACAGGGAGCTCCTACGAGCAGTACTTC. Translation gives CSVAGTGSSYEQYF.

This clonotype has at least ten counts. This rearrangement joins TRBV9 to TRBJ2-5, with a possible D match to TRBD2 (6 bases). The CDR3 runs 14 residues. CDR1 is SGDLS, CDR2 YYNGEE, per germline. V lost 0 bases and J 5 bases, leaving 11 bases between the germline ends. In DNA form, the CDR3 reads TGTGCCAGCAGCGTAGCGGGAGTCGGGGAGACCCAGTACTTC. This sequence encodes CASSVAGVGETQYF.

At least ten counts were recorded for this clonotype. The chain couples TRBV27 to TRBJ2-1, with a weak D call TRBD2 (5 bases). Germline assignment: CDR1 MNHEY and CDR2 SMNVEV (reference sequence). With 7 bases removed from V and 0 bases from J, the gap between germline ends came to 10 bases. The CDR3 is 14 amino acids. CDR3 region: CASTPSGSYNEQFF. CDR3 coding DNA: TGTGCCAGCACCCCCAGCGGCTCCTACAATGAGCAGTTCTTC.

The CDR3 here is CATSDPSGRSTDTQYF. The CDR3 region has the DNA TGTGCCACCAGTGATCCTAGCGGGAGAAGCACAGATACGCAGTATTTT. The V gene is TRBV24-1, the J gene TRBJ2-3, with TRBD2 identical over 10 bases. The CDR3 has 16 residues. The V gene's germline CDR1 is KGHDR and CDR2 SFDVKD. The V segment lost 3 bases and the J segment 0 bases; nucleotides outside the gene matches: 2.

V and J are TRBV5-1 and TRBJ1-2; tentatively, D is TRBD1 (5 bases). Per germline, CDR1 SGHRS and CDR2 YFSETQ. This CDR3 contains 16 residues. Between the trimmed V and J ends, which lost 0 bases and 4 bases, there was a span of 16 bases. The CDR3 DNA reads TGCGCCAGCAGCTTGGACAGCCCGGCGGGGGGCTATGGCTACACCTTC. The encoded protein is CASSLDSPAGGYGYTF.

This clonotype was observed many times. The V call is TRBV15, the J call TRBJ2-3; TRBD2 matches 7 bases. Germline V gene lookup returns CDR1 LNHNV and CDR2 YYDKDF (reference sequence). V dropped 3 bases and J dropped 8; count of bases not matched to a gene: 2. This CDR3 comprises 12 residues. The CDR3 coding sequence is TGTGCCACCAGCAGGATAGCGGGTACGCAGTATTTT. It specifies CATSRIAGTQYF.

This clonotype was counted many times. The chain is built from TRBV20-1 and TRBJ2-1; no clear D. V dropped 7 bases and J dropped 3 bases, with 13 bases sitting between them. This CDR3 contains 13 residues. Per germline, CDR1 DFQATT and CDR2 SNEGSKA (reference sequence). CDR3 amino acids: CSVYRASYNEQFF. The CDR3 DNA follows: TGCAGTGTTTATCGAGCAAGCTACAATGAGCAGTTCTTC.

This clonotype was seen many times. This chain connects TRBV7-2 to TRBJ2-3, with D unresolved. The length of the CDR3 is 14 residues. Germline V gene data show CDR1 as SGHTA and CDR2 as FQGNSA. The V and J ends lost 4 bases and 2 bases respectively, with 10 bases between them. The CDR3 nucleotides read TGTGCCAGCAGCTCCTACCCGAACACAGATACGCAGTATTTT. Translating gives CASSSYPNTDTQYF.

The chain is built from TRBV3-1 and TRBJ2-7; TRBD2 aligns across 10 bases. J gave up 3 bases and V 3 bases, and 2 bases lay outside the gene matches. This CDR3 comprises 14 residues. The germline gives CDR1 LGHDT, CDR2 YNNKEL (reference sequence). The CDR3 spells CASSHLAGVYEQYF. CDR3 nucleotide sequence: TGTGCCAGCAGCCACCTAGCGGGGGTCTACGAGCAGTACTTC.

This clonotype was seen at least ten times. The chain combines TRBV7-9 with TRBJ2-5, with a possible D match to TRBD2 (6 bases). V was shortened by 5 bases and J by 4 bases, with 11 bases between the two germline ends. The CDR3 is made up of 13 amino acids. Germline lookup yields CDR1 SEHNR and CDR2 FQNEAQ (reference sequence). Here the CDR3 DNA reads TGTGCCAGCAGCCGGGACGGGAGAGAGACCCAGTACTTC. Its translation: CASSRDGRETQYF.

This clonotype has a handful of counts. CDR3 sequence: CASSPLSSGGQYNEQFF. DNA of the CDR3: TGTGCCAGCTCACCACTGTCTAGCGGGGGTCAATACAATGAGCAGTTCTTC. The V and J genes are TRBV18 and TRBJ2-1; 10 nucleotides align to TRBD2. The CDR3 has 17 amino acids. Germline-derived CDR1 and CDR2 are KGHSH and LQKENI. V lost 1 base, J lost 4 bases, and 7 bases stayed unmatched.

The V and J genes are TRBV27 and TRBJ1-2; 7 nucleotides align to TRBD1. Losses at the gene ends were 2 bases for V and 4 bases for J; bases not matched to a gene: 4. The germline V gene has CDR1 MNHEY and CDR2 SMNVEV (reference sequence). There are 14 residues in the CDR3. The CDR3 protein is CASSLSRDSYGYTF. The CDR3 DNA is TGTGCCAGCAGTTTAAGCAGGGACAGCTATGGCTACACCTTC.

The genes are TRBV5-1 and TRBJ2-5; D call uncertain. V was clipped by 0 bases and J by 5 bases, with 11 bases between them. The CDR3 contains 14 residues. Germline V gives CDR1 SGHRS, CDR2 YFSETQ. The CDR3 loop is CASSLVSSQETQYF. CDR3 coding DNA: TGCGCCAGCAGCTTGGTATCATCCCAGGAGACCCAGTACTTC.

Many counts were recorded for this clonotype. The rearrangement uses TRBV10-3 and TRBJ1-2, with 7 bases fitting TRBD1. Germline V gene sequence: CDR1 ENHRY, CDR2 SYGVKD. There are 13 residues in the CDR3. V lost 11 bases and J lost 4; bases outside the gene matches: 10. This CDR3 is CAARAGDSYGYTF. CDR3 nucleotide sequence: TGTGCCGCTCGGGCCGGGGACAGCTATGGCTACACCTTC.

This chain uses TRBV4-1 with TRBJ1-2; D is possibly TRBD1 (5 bases). V was cut by 4 bases and J by 7 bases, with 13 bases left in between. This CDR3 comprises 13 residues. In germline, CDR1 is MGHRA, CDR2 YSYEKL. The CDR3 loop is CASSRGDRGGYTF. The DNA for the CDR3 is TGCGCCAGCAGCCGAGGGGACCGGGGTGGCTACACCTTC.

This clonotype was observed a few times. One end of the junction fails to match germline, which may point to a read error. The chain is built from TRBV7-8 and TRBJ1-1; no definite D call. This CDR3 has 13 residues. Germline CDR1 is SGHVS and CDR2 is FQNEAQ. This CDR3 reads CASTLGLNTEAFF. CDR3 bases: TGTGCCAGCACCTTAGGATTGAACACTGAAGCTTTCTTT.